Following are 25 T cell receptor beta chains from one sample sequenced in a study of blood T cell repertoires in COVID-19. Here immunoSEQ multiplex PCR was the method, and the copy in TCRdb shows in-frame clones only, minus some. Among approximately 200,000 clones listed, approximately 92% were seen once. Specimen: PBMCs or T cells enriched from blood (not recorded which). These TCRs come from a woman aged 40 to 49 with acute COVID-19.

This clone was seen ten or more times. The V call is TRBV11-2, the J call TRBJ2-7, with D perhaps TRBD2 (6 bases). V gave up 5 bases and J gave up 7 bases, with 21 bases separating them. This CDR3 spans 15 amino acids. Germline CDR1 and CDR2: SGHAT and FQNNGV. CDR3 residues: CASSLGSGTLGEQYF. The CDR3 bases are TGTGCCAGCAGCCTGGGTAGCGGAACCCTAGGGGAGCAGTACTTC.

The V and J genes are TRBV7-8 and TRBJ1-1, with 8 bases identical to TRBD1. The CDR3 is 14 residues long. The germline gives CDR1 SGHVS, CDR2 FQNEAQ. Trimming at V came to 4 bases and at J to 5 bases, leaving 6 bases not matched to a gene. CDR3 region: CASSSGQGWTEAFF. CDR3 DNA: TGTGCCAGCAGCTCCGGACAGGGTTGGACTGAAGCTTTCTTT.

This clone has a single count. The chain uses TRBV12-3 or TRBV12-4 and TRBJ1-1, with 7 bases fitting TRBD1. The junction had 14 bases not matched to a gene; V was cut back by 5 bases and J by 14 bases. The CDR3 consists of 13 residues. As DNA, the CDR3 is TGTGCCAGCAGTCTAGGGGGCGGGGGGCGCGGGTTCTTT. It is translated as CASSLGGGGRGFF.

V usage is TRBV18 and J usage is TRBJ2-1, with 13 bases lining up with TRBD2. CDR1 KGHSH and CDR2 LQKENI come from the germline V gene. The CDR3 spans 17 residues. Trimming cost V 3 bases and J 5 bases; bases outside gene matches: 7. Here the CDR3 reads CASSPGRTSGGHNEQFF. The DNA for the CDR3 is TGTGCCAGCTCACCCGGGAGGACTAGCGGGGGCCACAATGAGCAGTTCTTC. Drawing the rest from reference TRBV18 and TRBJ2-1, the complete variable domain is NAGVMQNPRHLVRRRGQEARLRCSPMKGHSHVYWYRQLPEEGLKFMVYLQKENIIDESGMPKERFSAEFPKEGPSILRIQQVVRGDSAAYFCASSPGRTSGGHNEQFFGPGTRLTVL.

V gene TRBV27 combines with J gene TRBJ2-2; 9 positions match TRBD2. The V gene end was trimmed by 4 bases and the J gene end by 5 bases; junction bases not matched to a gene: 5. This CDR3 has 15 amino acids. Germline V gene data show CDR1 as MNHEY and CDR2 as SMNVEV (reference sequence). Written as DNA, the CDR3 is TGTGCCAGCAGTTCTGGGACTAGCTCTACCGGGGAGCTGTTTTTT. This gives the protein CASSSGTSSTGELFF.

V and J are TRBV6-5 and TRBJ1-5; TRBD1 matches at 8 bases. Germline lookup yields CDR1 MNHEY and CDR2 SVGAGI. The CDR3 totals 15 residues. J was trimmed by 4 bases and V by 6 bases; bases with no gene match: 8. Written as DNA, the CDR3 is TGTGCCAGCAGCCCGACAGGGGAACGAAATCAGCCCCAGCATTTT. Its translation: CASSPTGERNQPQHF.

The J gene is TRBJ2-1, the V gene TRBV19; 10 bases line up with TRBD1. The CDR3 runs to 14 residues. J gave up 4 bases and V 7 bases, and 4 bases lay outside the gene matches. CDR1 is LNHDA and CDR2 is SQIVND in the germline V gene (reference sequence). The CDR3 coding sequence is TGTGCCAGTACCCGACAGGGGGCGTACAATGAGCAGTTCTTC. It encodes CASTRQGAYNEQFF.

The chain is built from TRBV30 and TRBJ1-1; the D gene is possibly TRBD1 (6 bases). CDR1 is GTSNPN, CDR2 SVGIG, per germline (reference sequence). V lost 2 bases and J 0 bases, leaving 13 bases between the germline ends. This CDR3 region has 15 residues. CDR3 sequence (DNA): TGTGCCTGGAGTCCACTCCCAGGGGTGAACACTGAAGCTTTCTTT. Translated: CAWSPLPGVNTEAFF.

The chain combines TRBV4-2 with TRBJ2-1, with 7 bases fitting TRBD2. Trimming took 0 bases from V and 3 from J; bases not matched to a gene: 8. The CDR3 extends over 17 amino acids. CDR1 LGHNA and CDR2 YNFKEQ come from the germline V gene. CDR3 amino acids: CASSQDLGLADYNEQFF. The CDR3 region has the DNA TGTGCCAGCAGCCAAGATCTAGGCCTAGCGGACTACAATGAGCAGTTCTTC.

The chain carries TRBV7-2 and TRBJ1-2, with 10 bases aligning to TRBD1. With V trimmed by 6 bases and J by 8 bases, 6 bases remained unmatched. The V gene's germline CDR1 is SGHTA and CDR2 FQGNSA. There are 13 residues in the CDR3. Here the CDR3 DNA reads TGTGCCAGCAGTTCGACAGGGGGCAGAGGCTACACCTTC. Translating gives CASSSTGGRGYTF.

The chain joins TRBV5-1 to TRBJ2-3, with 15 bases matching TRBD2. This CDR3 is 19 amino acids long. Germline V CDR1 and CDR2: SGHRS, YFSETQ. V shed 4 bases, J shed 5 bases, and the junction held 14 bases outside the gene matches. DNA for the CDR3: TGCGCCAGCAGCAGGGGACTAGCGGGGGGCTGGGGTATCGGAGATACGCAGTATTTT. This encodes CASSRGLAGGWGIGDTQYF.

The chain carries TRBV28 and TRBJ2-1; 7 bases are shared with TRBD1. Germline CDR1 and CDR2: MDHEN and SYDVKM. This CDR3 has 15 amino acids. With 4 bases clipped from V and 6 bases from J, the junction kept 9 bases outside the gene matches. CDR3 DNA sequence: TGTGCCAGCAGTTCCCCCCGGGCAGGGGGCAATGAGCAGTTCTTC. Translated: CASSSPRAGGNEQFF.

V and J are TRBV6-5 and TRBJ1-5, with a possible D match to TRBD1 (5 bases). The CDR3 spans 16 residues. CDR1 and CDR2 (germline): MNHEY, SVGAGI. Deletions cut 2 bases from V and 2 bases from J, with 13 bases between. The CDR3 DNA is TGTGCCAGCAGTTACAAGGGTAGGGGTCGCAATCAGCCCCAGCATTTT. Its protein is CASSYKGRGRNQPQHF.

This chain links TRBV5-6 with TRBJ1-1; the match to TRBD1 covers 9 bases. Germline V gives CDR1 SGHDT, CDR2 YYEEEE. Losses at the gene ends were 5 bases for V and 4 bases for J; bases not matched to a gene: 6. The CDR3 totals 14 residues. Here the CDR3 DNA reads TGTGCCAGCAGTTATTCGGACAGGGGCACTGAAGCTTTCTTT. Translating it yields CASSYSDRGTEAFF.

CDR3 sequence: CASSWGGSGGEQFF. The CDR3 DNA sequence: TGTGCCAGCAGTTGGGGCGGGAGCGGAGGTGAGCAGTTCTTC. The chain recombines TRBV2 with TRBJ2-1; 7 positions agree with TRBD2. Germline values: CDR1 SNHLY, CDR2 FYNNEI. The CDR3 sequence is 14 residues long. V was pared by 5 bases and J by 9 bases, with 10 bases of the junction left unmatched.

The chain joins TRBV4-1 to TRBJ2-7; D possibly corresponds to TRBD1 (6 bases). Germline CDR1 and CDR2: MGHRA and YSYEKL. The CDR3 sequence is 15 residues long. Between the trimmed V and J ends, which lost 4 bases and 0 bases, there was a span of 13 bases. CDR3 bases: TGCGCCAGCAGCCGGCGACAGGTCAACTCCTACGAGCAGTACTTC. Amino acids: CASSRRQVNSYEQYF.

The rearrangement joins TRBV20-1 to TRBJ1-6; D not resolved. There are 15 residues in the CDR3. Trimming removed 3 bases from V and 7 bases from J, with 16 bases in between. Germline assignment: CDR1 DFQATT and CDR2 SNEGSKA (reference sequence). For the CDR3, the DNA is TGCAGTGCTAGTAAAAACAGATACCGAAATTCACCCCTCCACTTT. Protein product: CSASKNRYRNSPLHF.

On this clone: Other DNA sequences in the sample encode the same CDR3. DNA of the CDR3: TGTGCCAGCAGTTACTCCAGGGACTACGAGCAGTACTTC. Amino acids: CASSYSRDYEQYF. The rearrangement uses TRBV6-5 and TRBJ2-7, with a tentative D call TRBD1 (5 bases). The V end lost 0 bases, the J end lost 3 bases, and 6 bases lay between the germline ends. The CDR3 loop spans 13 amino acids. Germline lookup yields CDR1 MNHEY and CDR2 SVGAGI.

This chain links TRBV11-3 with TRBJ2-1, with a tentative D call TRBD2 (6 bases). CDR1 SGHNT and CDR2 YENEEA come from the germline V gene. The CDR3 spans 15 residues. Trimming removed 2 bases from V and 4 bases from J, with 12 bases in between. This CDR3 is CASSLSPTSYNEQFF. The CDR3 DNA reads as TGTGCCAGCAGCTTATCCCCGACTAGTTACAATGAGCAGTTCTTC. Full variable domain (missing parts from reference TRBV11-3 and TRBJ2-1): EAGVVQSPRYKIIEKKQPVAFWCNPISGHNTLYWYLQNLGQGPELLIRYENEEAVDDSQLPKDRFSAERLKGVDSTLKIQPAELGDSAVYLCASSLSPTSYNEQFFGPGTRLTVL.

This chain joins TRBV5-1 and TRBJ2-7; D gene uncertain. CDR1 SGHRS and CDR2 YFSETQ come from the germline V gene. V was clipped by 0 bases and J by 0 bases, with 4 bases between them. The CDR3 consists of 13 residues. The CDR3 bases are TGCGCCAGCAGCTTGGGGGCCTCCTACGAGCAGTACTTC. Amino acids: CASSLGASYEQYF.

This sequence joins TRBV6-9 and TRBJ2-1; D not certain. Germline V lookup: CDR1 MNHGY, CDR2 SVAAGI. Trimming stripped 2 bases from V and 7 bases from J, with 18 bases between. The CDR3 runs 16 residues. The CDR3 coding sequence is TGTGCCAGCAGTTATAAGCTACCGCCCGCCCAAAATGAGCAGTTCTTC. Translated: CASSYKLPPAQNEQFF.

The chain uses TRBV6-5 and TRBJ1-5; D call uncertain. V lost 0 bases and J lost 4, with 7 bases in between. CDR1 and CDR2 (germline): MNHEY, SVGAGI. This CDR3 region has 14 residues. The CDR3 DNA sequence: TGTGCCAGCAGTTACTCTGCGGGGAATCAGCCCCAGCATTTT. Protein: CASSYSAGNQPQHF.

The chain has TRBV10-2 and TRBJ2-7, with TRBD1 matching 9 bases. Germline CDR1 is WSHSY and CDR2 is SAAADI. This CDR3 contains 16 residues. V was pared by 3 bases and J by 3 bases, with 9 bases of the junction left unmatched. This CDR3 reads CASSEAGWGQGYEQYF. DNA of the CDR3: TGCGCCAGCAGTGAAGCCGGCTGGGGACAGGGCTACGAGCAGTACTTC.

The chain recombines TRBV6-6 with TRBJ1-4, with D possibly being TRBD1 (6 bases). The germline V gene encodes CDR1 MNHNY and CDR2 SVGAGI (reference sequence). The V end was cut by 2 bases, the J end by 1 base, with 11 bases between. The CDR3 sequence is 16 residues long. CDR3 sequence (DNA): TGTGCCAGCAGTTACGGGCAGGGGAGAACTAATGAAAAACTGTTTTTT. Amino acid sequence: CASSYGQGRTNEKLFF.

The chain combines TRBV12-3 or TRBV12-4 with TRBJ2-5; D ambiguous. This CDR3 spans 12 amino acids. Deletions cut 1 base from V and 5 bases from J, with 5 bases between. DNA of the CDR3: TGTGCCAGCAGTTTAGTCGGTGAGACCCAGTACTTC. Translating it yields CASSLVGETQYF.